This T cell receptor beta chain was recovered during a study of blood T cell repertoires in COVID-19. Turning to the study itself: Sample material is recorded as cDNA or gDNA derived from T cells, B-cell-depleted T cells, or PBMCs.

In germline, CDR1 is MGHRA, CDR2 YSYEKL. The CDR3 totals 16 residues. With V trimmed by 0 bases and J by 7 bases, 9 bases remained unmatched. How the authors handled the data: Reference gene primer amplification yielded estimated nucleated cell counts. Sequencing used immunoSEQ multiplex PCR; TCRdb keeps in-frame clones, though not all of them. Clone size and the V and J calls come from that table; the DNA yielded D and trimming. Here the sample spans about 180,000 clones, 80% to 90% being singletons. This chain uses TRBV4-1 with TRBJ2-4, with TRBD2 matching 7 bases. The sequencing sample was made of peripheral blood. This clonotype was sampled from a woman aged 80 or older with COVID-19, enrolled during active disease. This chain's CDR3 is CASSQERLAPGNIQYF. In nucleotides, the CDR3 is TGCGCCAGCAGCCAAGAAAGACTAGCTCCGGGGAACATTCAGTACTTC.